Shown below are 30 T cell receptor beta chains from a single sample sequenced in a study of Ad26.COV2.S vaccination and SARS-CoV-2 variants. Profiled with immunoSEQ multiplex PCR; TCRdb holds only in-frame clones, not every one. The data hold about 410,000 clones, with about 88% observed a single time. The treatment here: over 15 received Ad26.COV2.S at low or high dose, single or two shots; five or six received placebo; per-sample allocation not given. Day 63 after the first vaccine or placebo injection was the time point for sampling. The specimen comprised peripheral blood, sampled in a trial of Ad26.COV2.S vaccine versus placebo. The source of these receptors is a person aged 18-65 years who received the Ad26.COV2.S COVID-19 vaccine or a placebo.

The chain recombines TRBV18 with TRBJ1-1; tentative D call: TRBD1 (6 bases). The CDR3 length is 16 residues. V lost 3 bases, J lost 4 bases, and 18 bases lay in between. The germline V gene encodes CDR1 KGHSH and CDR2 LQKENI. In DNA, the CDR3 is TGTGCCAGCTCACCCGCGGACGGGGGCCGTCTCACTGAAGCTTTCTTT. Amino acid sequence: CASSPADGGRLTEAFF.

The chain couples TRBV24-1 to TRBJ2-3; unclear D gene. V lost 4 bases and J 0 bases, leaving 7 bases between the germline ends. The CDR3 contains 14 residues. CDR1 is KGHDR and CDR2 is SFDVKD in the germline V gene. This CDR3 reads CATSDRASTDTQYF. DNA for the CDR3: TGTGCCACCAGTGACCGGGCTAGCACAGATACGCAGTATTTT.

CDR3 DNA sequence: TGTGCCAGCAGCTTGGGGGGTGGAAACACCATATATTTT. Translating gives CASSLGGGNTIYF. This chain joins TRBV5-4 and TRBJ1-3; D gene unclear. The CDR3 runs 13 residues. V shed 0 bases and J shed 3 bases, with 4 bases lying between them. Germline V lookup: CDR1 SGHNT, CDR2 YYREEE (reference sequence).

This chain connects TRBV5-6 to TRBJ2-7, with 7 bases aligning to TRBD1. V was clipped by 2 bases and J by 5 bases; unmatched bases: 4. Germline lookup yields CDR1 SGHDT and CDR2 YYEEEE. This CDR3 has 13 amino acids. As DNA, the CDR3 is TGTGCCAGCAGCTTAGTAGGGGGCCACGAGCAGTACTTC. It codes for CASSLVGGHEQYF.

The rearrangement links TRBV7-3 to TRBJ2-5, with 7 bases that match TRBD2. The CDR3 is 13 residues long. Germline trimming cut 8 bases from V and 3 bases from J; bases unmatched to any gene: 6. Germline V gene data show CDR1 as SGHTA and CDR2 as FQGTGA. CDR3 in DNA: TGTGCCAGCGGAGGCGGGAGTGAAGAGACCCAGTACTTC. Amino acid sequence: CASGGGSEETQYF.

The CDR3 nucleotides read TGTGCCACCAGCAGCGGACTAGCGGGAGGTTCGGACACCGGGGAGCTGTTTTTT. It specifies CATSSGLAGGSDTGELFF. J is TRBJ2-2 and V is TRBV15, with TRBD2 matching 14 bases. Trimming removed 3 bases from V and 3 bases from J; junction bases left unmatched: 6. CDR1 LNHNV and CDR2 YYDKDF come from the germline V gene (reference sequence). The CDR3 runs 18 residues.

V and J are TRBV13 and TRBJ1-6, with 11 bases identical to TRBD1. V gave up 5 bases and J gave up 9 bases; unmatched junction bases: 6. CDR1 is PRHDT and CDR2 is FYEKMQ in the germline V gene (reference sequence). The CDR3 is made up of 15 amino acids. The CDR3 DNA sequence: TGTGCCAGCAGCCCGAGGGACAGGGGGACTTCACCCCTCCACTTT. Its translation is CASSPRDRGTSPLHF.

The chain is built from TRBV4-2 and TRBJ1-2; 9 nucleotides align to TRBD1. V lost 5 bases, J lost 4 bases, and 5 bases stayed unmatched. Looked up from germline, CDR1 is LGHNA and CDR2 is YNFKEQ. The CDR3 contains 14 residues. Here the CDR3 reads CASSSRQGGYGYTF. The DNA for the CDR3 is TGTGCCAGCAGCTCCCGACAGGGGGGCTATGGCTACACCTTC.

The chain couples TRBV19 to TRBJ2-1; TRBD2 agrees at 9 bases. There are 16 residues in the CDR3. V was pared by 10 bases and J by 6 bases, with 16 bases of the junction left unmatched. Looked up from germline, CDR1 is LNHDA and CDR2 is SQIVND (reference sequence). The CDR3, as DNA: TGTGCCACCCGTGGTTTTGCGGGAGGGCCGGGCAATGAGCAGTTCTTC. Protein product: CATRGFAGGPGNEQFF.

This clone was observed many times. This chain connects TRBV6-6 to TRBJ1-5; D remains ambiguous. CDR1 and CDR2 (germline): MNHNY, SVGAGI (reference sequence). Trimming removed 5 bases from V and 0 bases from J, with 8 bases in between. The CDR3 runs to 14 residues. This CDR3 reads CASSVSSSNQPQHF. CDR3 DNA: TGTGCCAGCAGTGTCAGTAGTAGCAATCAGCCCCAGCATTTT.

The rearrangement joins TRBV7-3 to TRBJ1-1; 7 bases map to TRBD1. The length of the CDR3 is 13 residues. CDR1 and CDR2 from the germline V gene are SGHTA and FQGTGA. J gave up 8 bases and V 4 bases, and 7 bases lay outside the gene matches. The CDR3 bases are TGTGCCAGCAGCTCAAGGCCAGGGGGGGAAGCTTTCTTT. Its protein is CASSSRPGGEAFF.

This clone came up once. This same CDR3 is encoded by further DNA sequences in the sample. The rearrangement uses TRBV28 and TRBJ2-7; D ambiguous. Per germline, CDR1 MDHEN and CDR2 SYDVKM. Trimming pared 9 bases from V and 2 bases from J, leaving 17 bases between. This CDR3 comprises 14 residues. CDR3 sequence: CASSPASSTYEQYF. CDR3 coding DNA: TGTGCCAGTAGTCCGGCCTCTTCAACCTACGAGCAGTACTTC.

This chain connects TRBV27 to TRBJ1-2; 7 bases map to TRBD1. V dropped 5 bases and J dropped 4; count of bases not matched to a gene: 4. The CDR3 length is 13 residues. Germline loops: CDR1 MNHEY, CDR2 SMNVEV (reference sequence). The CDR3 is CASSNTGVYGYTF. CDR3 bases: TGTGCCAGCAGTAATACAGGGGTCTATGGCTACACCTTC.

The V call is TRBV7-9, the J call TRBJ1-3; TRBD1 matches at 9 bases. CDR1 and CDR2 from the germline V gene are SEHNR and FQNEAQ (reference sequence). CDR3 length: 14 amino acids. The junction had 2 bases not matched to a gene; V was cut back by 4 bases and J by 4 bases. In DNA form, the CDR3 reads TGTGCCAGCAGCTCGGACAGGGGAGGAAACACCATATATTTT. Translated: CASSSDRGGNTIYF.

V gene TRBV7-8 combines with J gene TRBJ1-4, with D perhaps matching TRBD1 (5 bases). The CDR3 is made up of 18 amino acids. V gave up 1 base and J gave up 0 bases, with 15 bases separating them. The V gene's germline CDR1 is SGHVS and CDR2 FQNEAQ. The CDR3 here is CASSLDRGSGATNEKLFF. The CDR3 bases are TGTGCCAGCAGCTTAGACCGGGGCAGCGGGGCAACTAATGAAAAACTGTTTTTT. Using reference TRBV7-8 and TRBJ1-4 for the parts outside the CDR3, the full variable domain is GAGVSQSPRYKVAKRGQDVALRCDPISGHVSLFWYQQALGQGPEFLTYFQNEAQLDKSGLPSDRFFAERPEGSVSTLKIQRTQQEDSAVYLCASSLDRGSGATNEKLFFGSGTQLSVL.

The V and J genes are TRBV7-9 and TRBJ2-1; D is unclear. V lost 1 base and J 8 bases, leaving 3 bases between the germline ends. The CDR3 contains 11 residues. In germline, CDR1 is SEHNR, CDR2 FQNEAQ (reference sequence). The CDR3 sequence: CASSLVDEQFF. The CDR3, as DNA: TGTGCCAGCAGCTTAGTTGATGAGCAGTTCTTC.

The chain recombines TRBV13 with TRBJ2-1; 7 bases fit TRBD2. The CDR3 totals 16 residues. V was pared by 0 bases and J by 6 bases, with 8 bases of the junction left unmatched. Germline-derived CDR1 and CDR2 are PRHDT and FYEKMQ (reference sequence). In DNA form, the CDR3 reads TGTGCCAGCAGCTTAGGTGCGGGAGAGGTAAGCAATGAGCAGTTCTTC. It is translated as CASSLGAGEVSNEQFF.

CDR3 residues: CASSPRDSHNEQFF. CDR3 in DNA: TGTGCCAGCAGTCCGAGGGACTCTCACAATGAGCAGTTCTTC. The rearrangement uses TRBV28 and TRBJ2-1, with D tentatively TRBD2 (6 bases). V dropped 5 bases and J dropped 5 bases, with 13 bases sitting between them. The CDR3 length is 14 residues. Germline CDR1 and CDR2: MDHEN and SYDVKM.

In DNA form, the CDR3 reads TGTGCCAGCAGCCGGGGCCGGAGCTCCTACGAGCAGTACTTC. Translating it yields CASSRGRSSYEQYF. The J gene is TRBJ2-7, the V gene TRBV5-6; D might be TRBD1 or TRBD2, each matching 5 bases. Germline assignment: CDR1 SGHDT and CDR2 YYEEEE. V lost 4 bases, J lost 0 bases, and 11 bases lay in between. This CDR3 has 14 residues. Together with reference TRBV5-6 and TRBJ2-7, the CDR3 gives the full variable domain: DAGVTQSPTHLIKTRGQQVTLRCSPKSGHDTVSWYQQALGQGPQFIFQYYEEEERQRGNFPDRFSGHQFPNYSSELNVNALLLGDSALYLCASSRGRSSYEQYFGPGTRLTVT.

The chain uses TRBV9 and TRBJ2-1; 8 bases fit TRBD2. The V and J ends lost 4 bases and 7 bases, in that order; junction bases with no gene match: 10. Germline assignment: CDR1 SGDLS and CDR2 YYNGEE. The CDR3 totals 15 residues. The CDR3: CASSPRLAIGNEQFF. Here the CDR3 DNA reads TGTGCCAGCAGCCCCCGACTAGCGATAGGAAATGAGCAGTTCTTC.

This chain joins TRBV18 and TRBJ2-2; D ambiguous. This CDR3 comprises 16 residues. Germline CDR1 reads KGHSH; CDR2 reads LQKENI. With 2 bases removed from V and 2 bases from J, the gap between germline ends came to 12 bases. As DNA, the CDR3 is TGTGCCAGCTCACCATTCATCGCCGGAAACACCGGGGAGCTGTTTTTT. It codes for CASSPFIAGNTGELFF.

The chain recombines TRBV5-4 with TRBJ2-5, with 10 bases that match TRBD2. Germline trimming cut 4 bases from V and 5 bases from J; bases unmatched to any gene: 14. CDR3 length: 17 amino acids. CDR1 is SGHNT, CDR2 YYREEE, per germline (reference sequence). The CDR3 region is CASSAGAGGPLGETQYF. The CDR3 nucleotides are TGTGCCAGCAGCGCCGGAGCGGGAGGGCCTCTCGGGGAGACCCAGTACTTC.

The chain couples TRBV28 to TRBJ2-1; no clear D. This CDR3 has 13 residues. The germline gives CDR1 MDHEN, CDR2 SYDVKM. Trimming pared 6 bases from V and 8 bases from J, leaving 14 bases between. As DNA, the CDR3 is TGTGCCAGCAGAGAACCAGGATGGGATGAGCAGTTCTTC. This encodes CASREPGWDEQFF.

This clone was counted a single time. The chain joins TRBV5-4 to TRBJ2-7, with 7 nucleotides matching TRBD1. The germline V gene encodes CDR1 SGHNT and CDR2 YYREEE (reference sequence). The trim removed 3 bases at V and 7 bases at J, leaving 7 bases unmatched. The length of the CDR3 is 13 residues. The CDR3 DNA is TGTGCCAGCAGCTCAGGGACAGAAATGGAGCAGTACTTC. This translates into CASSSGTEMEQYF.

In its sample, this clone was seen once. This rearrangement joins TRBV5-5 to TRBJ1-4, with 8 bases fitting TRBD1. The V gene end was trimmed by 4 bases and the J gene end by 7 bases; junction bases not matched to a gene: 9. The germline V gene has CDR1 SGHKS and CDR2 YYEKEE (reference sequence). The length of the CDR3 is 15 residues. The DNA of the CDR3 is TGTGCCAGCAGCCTTCCCAGGACAGGGTTTGAAAAACTGTTTTTT. It yields the protein CASSLPRTGFEKLFF.

Concerning this clone itself: Different DNA sequences within this sample yield the same CDR3. The chain employs TRBV5-4 and TRBJ2-7; D may be TRBD2 (5 bases). V dropped 2 bases and J dropped 3 bases, with 6 bases sitting between them. The CDR3 runs to 12 residues. CDR1 is SGHNT, CDR2 YYREEE, per germline (reference sequence). The chain's CDR3 is CASSLRGYEQYF. Here the CDR3 DNA reads TGTGCCAGCAGCTTACGGGGCTACGAGCAGTACTTC. The full variable domain, its missing parts supplied by reference TRBV5-4 and TRBJ2-7, is ETGVTQSPTHLIKTRGQQVTLRCSSQSGHNTVSWYQQALGQGPQFIFQYYREEENGRGNFPPRFSGLQFPNYSSELNVNALELDDSALYLCASSLRGYEQYFGPGTRLTVT.

This clone was recorded only once. The rearrangement links TRBV5-1 to TRBJ1-1; D ambiguous. Trimming stripped 0 bases from V and 0 bases from J, with 6 bases between. Germline CDR1 reads SGHRS; CDR2 reads YFSETQ. The CDR3 sequence is 14 residues long. CDR3: CASSLGLLNTEAFF. The CDR3 DNA sequence: TGCGCCAGCAGCTTGGGCCTCTTGAACACTGAAGCTTTCTTT.

The chain joins TRBV28 to TRBJ1-1; D gene uncertain. V was pared by 7 bases and J by 4 bases, with 7 bases between. The germline gives CDR1 MDHEN, CDR2 SYDVKM. CDR3 size: 11 residues. As DNA, the CDR3 is TGTGCCAGCACCCTAAGCACTGAAGCTTTCTTT. It specifies CASTLSTEAFF.

The genes are TRBV6-5 and TRBJ2-1; 8 nucleotides match TRBD2. Germline values: CDR1 MNHEY, CDR2 SVGAGI. The CDR3 has 14 residues. V dropped 4 bases and J dropped 6; count of bases not matched to a gene: 5. The CDR3 region is CASSLGLAGNEQFF. In DNA, the CDR3 is TGTGCCAGCAGTTTAGGACTAGCTGGCAATGAGCAGTTCTTC.

The chain combines TRBV5-6 with TRBJ1-1; D remains unclear. CDR1 is SGHDT and CDR2 is YYEEEE in the germline V gene. Deletions cut 4 bases from V and 4 bases from J, with 14 bases between. This CDR3 is built from 14 residues. The CDR3 DNA sequence: TGTGCCAGCAGCACCCGCTTAGCGAGCACTGAAGCTTTCTTT. Its translation: CASSTRLASTEAFF. Based on the CDR3 plus reference TRBV5-6 and TRBJ1-1, the full variable domain is DAGVTQSPTHLIKTRGQQVTLRCSPKSGHDTVSWYQQALGQGPQFIFQYYEEEERQRGNFPDRFSGHQFPNYSSELNVNALLLGDSALYLCASSTRLASTEAFFGQGTRLTVV.